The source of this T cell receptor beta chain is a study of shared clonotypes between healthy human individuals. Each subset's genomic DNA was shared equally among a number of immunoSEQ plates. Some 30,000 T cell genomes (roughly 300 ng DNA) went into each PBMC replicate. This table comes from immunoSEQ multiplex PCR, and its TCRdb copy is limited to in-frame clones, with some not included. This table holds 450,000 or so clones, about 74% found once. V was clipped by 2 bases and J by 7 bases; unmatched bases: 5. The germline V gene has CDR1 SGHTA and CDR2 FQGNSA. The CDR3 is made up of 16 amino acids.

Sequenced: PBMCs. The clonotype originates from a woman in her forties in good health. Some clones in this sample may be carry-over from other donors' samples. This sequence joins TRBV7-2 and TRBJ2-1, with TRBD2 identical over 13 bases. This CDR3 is CASSLFGTSGTNEQFF. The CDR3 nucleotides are TGTGCCAGCAGCTTATTCGGGACTAGCGGGACGAATGAGCAGTTCTTC. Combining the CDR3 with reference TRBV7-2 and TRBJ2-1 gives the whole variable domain GAGVSQSPSNKVTEKGKDVELRCDPISGHTALYWYRQSLGQGLEFLIYFQGNSAPDKSGLPSDRFSAERTGGSVSTLTIQRTQQEDSAVYLCASSLFGTSGTNEQFFGPGTRLTVL.